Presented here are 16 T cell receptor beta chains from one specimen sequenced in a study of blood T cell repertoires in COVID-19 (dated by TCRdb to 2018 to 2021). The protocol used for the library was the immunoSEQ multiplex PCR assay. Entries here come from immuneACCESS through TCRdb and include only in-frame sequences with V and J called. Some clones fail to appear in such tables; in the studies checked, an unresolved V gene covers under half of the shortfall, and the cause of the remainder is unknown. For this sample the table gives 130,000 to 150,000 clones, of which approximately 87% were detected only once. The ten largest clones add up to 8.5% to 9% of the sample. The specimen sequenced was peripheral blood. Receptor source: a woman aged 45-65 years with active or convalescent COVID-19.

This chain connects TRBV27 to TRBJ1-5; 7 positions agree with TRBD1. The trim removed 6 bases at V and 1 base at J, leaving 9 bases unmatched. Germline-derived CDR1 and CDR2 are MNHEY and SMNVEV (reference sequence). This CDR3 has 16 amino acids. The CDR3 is CASRGSTGSSNQPQHF. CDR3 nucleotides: TGTGCCAGCAGAGGCTCGACAGGGTCCAGCAATCAGCCCCAGCATTTT.

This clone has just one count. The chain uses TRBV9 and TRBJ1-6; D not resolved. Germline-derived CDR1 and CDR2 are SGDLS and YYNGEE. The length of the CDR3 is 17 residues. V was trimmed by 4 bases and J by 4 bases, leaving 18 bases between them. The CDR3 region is CASSPGGRRSYNSPLHF. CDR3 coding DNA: TGTGCCAGCAGCCCCGGCGGCCGTCGGTCATATAATTCACCCCTCCACTTT.

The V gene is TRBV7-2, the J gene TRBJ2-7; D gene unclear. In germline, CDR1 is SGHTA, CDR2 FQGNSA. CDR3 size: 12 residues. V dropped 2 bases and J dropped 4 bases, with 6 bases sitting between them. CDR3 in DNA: TGTGCCAGCAGCTTACCGCAGTACGAGCAGTACTTC. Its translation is CASSLPQYEQYF.

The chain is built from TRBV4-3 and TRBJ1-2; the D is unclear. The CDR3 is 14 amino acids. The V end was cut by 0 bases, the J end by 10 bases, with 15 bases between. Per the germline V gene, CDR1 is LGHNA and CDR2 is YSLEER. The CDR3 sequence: CASSQDSRRSPYTF. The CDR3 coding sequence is TGCGCCAGCAGCCAAGATAGTAGGCGGTCTCCCTACACCTTC.

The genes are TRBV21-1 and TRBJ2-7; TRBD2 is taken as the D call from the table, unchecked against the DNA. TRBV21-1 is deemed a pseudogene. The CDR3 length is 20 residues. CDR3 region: CASSNLSGGGVAVNLSEQYF. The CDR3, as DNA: TGTGCCAGCAGCAACTTGAGCGGGGGGGGAGTCGCAGTCAACTTGTCCGAGCAGTACTTC.

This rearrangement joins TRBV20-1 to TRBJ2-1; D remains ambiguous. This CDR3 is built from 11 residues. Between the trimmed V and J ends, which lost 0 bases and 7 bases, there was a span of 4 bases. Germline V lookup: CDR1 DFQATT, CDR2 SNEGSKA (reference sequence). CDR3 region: CSARDLNEQFF. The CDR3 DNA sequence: TGCAGTGCTAGAGATCTAAATGAGCAGTTCTTC.

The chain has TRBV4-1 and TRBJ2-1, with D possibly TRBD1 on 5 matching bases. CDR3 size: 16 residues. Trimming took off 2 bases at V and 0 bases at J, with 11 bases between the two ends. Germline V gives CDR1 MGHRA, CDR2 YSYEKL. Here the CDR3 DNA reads TGCGCCAGCAGCCAACCCGACAGACCCTCCTACAATGAGCAGTTCTTC. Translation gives CASSQPDRPSYNEQFF.

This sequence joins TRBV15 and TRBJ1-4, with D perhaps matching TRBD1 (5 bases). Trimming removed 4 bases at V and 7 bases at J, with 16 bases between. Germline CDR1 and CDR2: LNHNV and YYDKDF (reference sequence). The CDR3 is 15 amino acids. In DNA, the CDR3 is TGTGCCACCAGCAACACGGCAAAGGGGTTTGAAAAACTGTTTTTT. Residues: CATSNTAKGFEKLFF. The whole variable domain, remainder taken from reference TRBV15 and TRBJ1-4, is DAMVIQNPRYQVTQFGKPVTLSCSQTLNHNVMYWYQQKSSQAPKLLFHYYDKDFNNEADTPDNFQSRRPNTSFCFLDIRSPGLGDTAMYLCATSNTAKGFEKLFFGSGTQLSVL.

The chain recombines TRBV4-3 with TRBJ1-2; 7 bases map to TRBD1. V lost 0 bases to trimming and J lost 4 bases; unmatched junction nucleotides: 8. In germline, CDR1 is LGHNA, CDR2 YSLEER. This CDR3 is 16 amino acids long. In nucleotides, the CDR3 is TGCGCCAGCAGCCAAGAGCCGGGACAGATTTTCTATGGCTACACCTTC. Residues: CASSQEPGQIFYGYTF.

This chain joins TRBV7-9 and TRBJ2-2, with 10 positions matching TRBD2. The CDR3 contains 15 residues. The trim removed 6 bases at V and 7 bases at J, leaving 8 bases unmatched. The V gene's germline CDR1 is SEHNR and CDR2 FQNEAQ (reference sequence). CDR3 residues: CASRSSGRGIGELFF. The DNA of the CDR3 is TGTGCCAGCAGGTCGAGCGGGAGGGGCATCGGGGAGCTGTTTTTT.

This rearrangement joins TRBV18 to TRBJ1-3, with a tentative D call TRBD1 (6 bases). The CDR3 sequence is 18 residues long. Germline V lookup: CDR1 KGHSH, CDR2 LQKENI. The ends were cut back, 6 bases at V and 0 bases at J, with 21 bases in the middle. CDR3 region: CASSPFSQGPLSGNTIYF. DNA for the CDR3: TGTGCCAGCTCCCCCTTTTCACAGGGACCCCTCTCTGGAAACACCATATATTTT.

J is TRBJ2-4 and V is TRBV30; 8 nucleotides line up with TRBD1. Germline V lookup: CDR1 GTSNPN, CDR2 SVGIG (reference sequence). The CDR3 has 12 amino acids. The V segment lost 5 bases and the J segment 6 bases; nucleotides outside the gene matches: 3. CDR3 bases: TGTGCCTGGGGACAGGGATCAAACATTCAGTACTTC. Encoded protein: CAWGQGSNIQYF. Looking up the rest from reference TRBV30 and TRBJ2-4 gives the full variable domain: SQTIHQWPATLVQPVGSPLSLECTVEGTSNPNLYWYRQAAGRGLQLLFYSVGIGQISSEVPQNLSASRPQDRQFILSSKKLLLSDSGFYLCAWGQGSNIQYFGAGTRLSVL.

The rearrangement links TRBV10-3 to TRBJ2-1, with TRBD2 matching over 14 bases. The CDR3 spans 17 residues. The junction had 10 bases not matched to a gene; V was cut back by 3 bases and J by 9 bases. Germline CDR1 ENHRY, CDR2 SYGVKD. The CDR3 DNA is TGTGCCATCAGTGACCGTCTGGGGACTAGCGGGAGTGGTGAGCAGTTCTTC. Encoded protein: CAISDRLGTSGSGEQFF.

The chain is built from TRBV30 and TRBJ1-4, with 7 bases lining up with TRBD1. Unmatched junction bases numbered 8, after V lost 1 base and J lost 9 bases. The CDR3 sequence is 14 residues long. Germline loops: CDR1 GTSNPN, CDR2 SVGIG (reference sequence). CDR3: CAWSGQGRGKKLFF. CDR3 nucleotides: TGTGCCTGGAGTGGACAGGGACGGGGTAAAAAACTGTTTTTT. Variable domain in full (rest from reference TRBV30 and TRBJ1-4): SQTIHQWPATLVQPVGSPLSLECTVEGTSNPNLYWYRQAAGRGLQLLFYSVGIGQISSEVPQNLSASRPQDRQFILSSKKLLLSDSGFYLCAWSGQGRGKKLFFGSGTQLSVL.

DNA of the CDR3: TGTGCCAGTAGTGCTTGGCCCGGGGTTGTCGAGCAGTTCTTC. This translates into CASSAWPGVVEQFF. The chain employs TRBV19 and TRBJ2-1; D may be TRBD2 (5 bases). The CDR3 runs 14 residues. The V and J ends lost 5 bases and 10 bases respectively, with 18 bases between them. The germline gives CDR1 LNHDA, CDR2 SQIVND (reference sequence).

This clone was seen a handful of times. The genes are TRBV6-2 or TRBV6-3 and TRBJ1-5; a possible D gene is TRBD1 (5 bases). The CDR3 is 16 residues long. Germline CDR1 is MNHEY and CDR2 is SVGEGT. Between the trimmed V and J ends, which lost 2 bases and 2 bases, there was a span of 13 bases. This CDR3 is CASSYRRRAGNQPQHF. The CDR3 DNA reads TGTGCCAGCAGTTACCGTCGCAGGGCCGGCAATCAGCCCCAGCATTTT.